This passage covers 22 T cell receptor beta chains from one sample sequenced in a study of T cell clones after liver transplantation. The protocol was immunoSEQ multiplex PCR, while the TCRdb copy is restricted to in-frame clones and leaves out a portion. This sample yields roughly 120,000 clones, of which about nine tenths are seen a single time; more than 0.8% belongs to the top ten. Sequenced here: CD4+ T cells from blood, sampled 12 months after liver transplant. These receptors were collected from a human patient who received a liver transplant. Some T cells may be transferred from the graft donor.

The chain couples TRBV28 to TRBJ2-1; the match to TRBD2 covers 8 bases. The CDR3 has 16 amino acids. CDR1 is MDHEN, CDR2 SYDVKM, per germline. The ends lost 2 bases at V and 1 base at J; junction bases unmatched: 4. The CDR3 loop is CASSLAGTRSYNEQFF. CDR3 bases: TGTGCCAGCAGTTTAGCCGGGACTAGGTCCTACAATGAGCAGTTCTTC.

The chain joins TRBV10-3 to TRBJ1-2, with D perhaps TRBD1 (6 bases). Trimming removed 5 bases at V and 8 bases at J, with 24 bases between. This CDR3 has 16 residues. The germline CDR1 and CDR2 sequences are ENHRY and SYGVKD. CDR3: CAISTKDSKVPGGYTF. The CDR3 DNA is TGTGCCATCAGTACCAAGGACAGTAAAGTTCCTGGCGGCTACACCTTC.

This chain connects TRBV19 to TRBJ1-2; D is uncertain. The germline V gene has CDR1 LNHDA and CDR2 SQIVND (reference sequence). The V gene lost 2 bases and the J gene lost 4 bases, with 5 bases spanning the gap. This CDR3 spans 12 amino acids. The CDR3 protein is CASSINTYGYTF. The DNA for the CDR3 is TGTGCCAGTAGTATAAATACCTATGGCTACACCTTC.

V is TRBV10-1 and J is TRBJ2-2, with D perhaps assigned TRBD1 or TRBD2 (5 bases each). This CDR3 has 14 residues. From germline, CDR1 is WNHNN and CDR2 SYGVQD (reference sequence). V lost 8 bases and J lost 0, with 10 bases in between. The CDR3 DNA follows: TGCGCCAGCCGGGTGGGACCGAACACCGGGGAGCTGTTTTTT. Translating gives CASRVGPNTGELFF.

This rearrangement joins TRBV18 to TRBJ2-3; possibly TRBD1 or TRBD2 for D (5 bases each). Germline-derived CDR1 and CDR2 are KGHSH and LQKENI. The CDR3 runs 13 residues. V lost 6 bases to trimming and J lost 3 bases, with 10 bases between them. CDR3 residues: CASSGVRTDTQYF. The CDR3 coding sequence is TGTGCCAGCTCGGGGGTCAGGACAGATACGCAGTATTTT.

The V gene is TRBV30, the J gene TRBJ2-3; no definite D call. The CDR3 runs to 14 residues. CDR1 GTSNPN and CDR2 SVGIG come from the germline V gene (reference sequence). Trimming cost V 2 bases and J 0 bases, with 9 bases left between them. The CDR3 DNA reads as TGTGCCTGGAGTAGGTCAGCGAGCACAGATACGCAGTATTTT. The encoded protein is CAWSRSASTDTQYF.

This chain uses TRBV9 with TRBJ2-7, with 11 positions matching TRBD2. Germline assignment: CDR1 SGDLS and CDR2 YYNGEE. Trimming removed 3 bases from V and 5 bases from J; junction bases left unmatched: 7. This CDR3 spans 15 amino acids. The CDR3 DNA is TGTGCCAGCAGCGAGACTAGCGGGAACTCAGACGAGCAGTACTTC. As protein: CASSETSGNSDEQYF.

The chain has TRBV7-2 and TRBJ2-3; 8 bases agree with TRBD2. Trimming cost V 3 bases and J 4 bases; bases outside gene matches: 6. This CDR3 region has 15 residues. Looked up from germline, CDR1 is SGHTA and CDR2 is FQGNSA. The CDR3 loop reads CASSFSGAAADTQYF. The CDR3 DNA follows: TGTGCCAGCAGCTTTAGCGGGGCGGCCGCAGATACGCAGTATTTT.

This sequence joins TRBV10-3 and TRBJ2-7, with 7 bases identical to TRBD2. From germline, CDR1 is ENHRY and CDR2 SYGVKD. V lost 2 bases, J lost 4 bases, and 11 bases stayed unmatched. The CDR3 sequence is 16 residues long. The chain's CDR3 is CAISEGRLAARYEQYF. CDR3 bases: TGTGCCATCAGTGAGGGGAGGCTAGCGGCCCGATACGAGCAGTACTTC.

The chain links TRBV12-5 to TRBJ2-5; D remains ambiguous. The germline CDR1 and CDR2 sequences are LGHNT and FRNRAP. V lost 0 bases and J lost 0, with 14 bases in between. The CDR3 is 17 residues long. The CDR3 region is CASGLVLGPQYQETQYF. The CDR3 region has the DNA TGTGCTAGTGGTTTGGTACTTGGACCTCAGTACCAAGAGACCCAGTACTTC.

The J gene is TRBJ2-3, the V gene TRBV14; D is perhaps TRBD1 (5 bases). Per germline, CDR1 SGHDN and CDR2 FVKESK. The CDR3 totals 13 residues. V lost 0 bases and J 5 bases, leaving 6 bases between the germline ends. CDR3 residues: CASSQDRGDTQYF. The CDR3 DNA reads TGTGCCAGCAGCCAAGATAGGGGAGATACGCAGTATTTT.

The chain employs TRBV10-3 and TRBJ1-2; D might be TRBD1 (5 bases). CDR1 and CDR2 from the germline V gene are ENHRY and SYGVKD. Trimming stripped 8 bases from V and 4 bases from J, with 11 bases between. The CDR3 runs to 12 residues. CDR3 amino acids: CAIWDPSYGYTF. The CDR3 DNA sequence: TGTGCCATCTGGGACCCCTCCTATGGCTACACCTTC.

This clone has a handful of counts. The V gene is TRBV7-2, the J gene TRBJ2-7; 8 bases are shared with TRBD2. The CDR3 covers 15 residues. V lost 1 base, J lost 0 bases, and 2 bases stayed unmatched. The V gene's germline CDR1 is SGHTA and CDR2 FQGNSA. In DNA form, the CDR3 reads TGTGCCAGCAGCTTAGTAGCGGGACCCTCCTACGAGCAGTACTTC. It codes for CASSLVAGPSYEQYF.

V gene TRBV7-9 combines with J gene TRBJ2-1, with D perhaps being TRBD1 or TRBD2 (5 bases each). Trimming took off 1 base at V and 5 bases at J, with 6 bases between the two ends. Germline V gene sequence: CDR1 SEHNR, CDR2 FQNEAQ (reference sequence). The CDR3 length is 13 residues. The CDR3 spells CASSLVGDNEQFF. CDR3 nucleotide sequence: TGTGCCAGCAGCTTAGTGGGGGACAATGAGCAGTTCTTC.

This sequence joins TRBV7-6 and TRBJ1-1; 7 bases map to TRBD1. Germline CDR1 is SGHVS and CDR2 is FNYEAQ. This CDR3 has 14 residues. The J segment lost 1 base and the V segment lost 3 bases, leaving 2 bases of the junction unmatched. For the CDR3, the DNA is TGTGCCAGCAGCTTGGGACAGAAGAACACTGAAGCTTTCTTT. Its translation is CASSLGQKNTEAFF. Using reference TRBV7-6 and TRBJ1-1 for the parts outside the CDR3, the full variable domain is GAGVSQSPRYKVTKRGQDVALRCDPISGHVSLYWYRQALGQGPEFLTYFNYEAQQDKSGLPNDRFSAERPEGSISTLTIQRTEQRDSAMYRCASSLGQKNTEAFFGQGTRLTVV.

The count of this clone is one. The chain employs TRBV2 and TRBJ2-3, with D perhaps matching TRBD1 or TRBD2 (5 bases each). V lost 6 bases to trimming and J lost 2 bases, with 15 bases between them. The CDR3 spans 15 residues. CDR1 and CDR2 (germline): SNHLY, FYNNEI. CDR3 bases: TGTGCCAGCAGGGGTCGGGGCGGATTCACAGATACGCAGTATTTT. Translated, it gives CASRGRGGFTDTQYF.

The CDR3 protein is CASRGVRGSLHEQFF. CDR3 in DNA: TGTGCCAGCAGGGGGGTTCGCGGGAGTCTGCATGAGCAGTTCTTC. The rearrangement links TRBV2 to TRBJ2-1; 7 nucleotides agree with TRBD2. V trimming: 6 bases; J trimming: 8 bases; junction bases outside the gene matches: 13. In germline, CDR1 is SNHLY, CDR2 FYNNEI. The CDR3 has 15 residues.

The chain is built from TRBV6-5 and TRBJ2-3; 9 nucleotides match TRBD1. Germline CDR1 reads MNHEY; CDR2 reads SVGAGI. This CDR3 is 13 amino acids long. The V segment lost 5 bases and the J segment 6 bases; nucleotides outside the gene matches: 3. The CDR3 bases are TGTGCCAGCAGTCCCGGACAGGGGGATACGCAGTATTTT. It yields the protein CASSPGQGDTQYF.

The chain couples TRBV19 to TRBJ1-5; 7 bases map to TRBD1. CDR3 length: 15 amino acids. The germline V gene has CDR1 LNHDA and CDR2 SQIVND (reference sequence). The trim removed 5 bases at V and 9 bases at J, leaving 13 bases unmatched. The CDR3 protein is CASSPGQPALVPQHF. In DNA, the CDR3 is TGTGCCAGTAGTCCGGGACAGCCCGCTTTAGTGCCCCAGCATTTT.

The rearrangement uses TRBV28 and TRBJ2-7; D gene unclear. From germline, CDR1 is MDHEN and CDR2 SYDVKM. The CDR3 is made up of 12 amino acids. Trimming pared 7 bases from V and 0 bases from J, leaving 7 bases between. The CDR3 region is CASNSDSYEQYF. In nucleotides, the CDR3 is TGTGCCAGCAACTCAGACTCCTACGAGCAGTACTTC.

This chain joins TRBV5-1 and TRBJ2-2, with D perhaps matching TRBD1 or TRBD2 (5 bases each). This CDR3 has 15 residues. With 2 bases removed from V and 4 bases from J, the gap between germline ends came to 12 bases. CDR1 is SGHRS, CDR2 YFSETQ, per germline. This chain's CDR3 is CASSFGTLGTGELFF. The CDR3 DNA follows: TGCGCCAGCAGCTTCGGGACCTTGGGCACCGGGGAGCTGTTTTTT.

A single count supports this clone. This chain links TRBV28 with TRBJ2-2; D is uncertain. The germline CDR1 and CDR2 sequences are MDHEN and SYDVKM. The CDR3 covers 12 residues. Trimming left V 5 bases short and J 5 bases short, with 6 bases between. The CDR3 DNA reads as TGTGCCAGCAGTCGACTGACCGGGGAGCTGTTTTTT. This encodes CASSRLTGELFF.